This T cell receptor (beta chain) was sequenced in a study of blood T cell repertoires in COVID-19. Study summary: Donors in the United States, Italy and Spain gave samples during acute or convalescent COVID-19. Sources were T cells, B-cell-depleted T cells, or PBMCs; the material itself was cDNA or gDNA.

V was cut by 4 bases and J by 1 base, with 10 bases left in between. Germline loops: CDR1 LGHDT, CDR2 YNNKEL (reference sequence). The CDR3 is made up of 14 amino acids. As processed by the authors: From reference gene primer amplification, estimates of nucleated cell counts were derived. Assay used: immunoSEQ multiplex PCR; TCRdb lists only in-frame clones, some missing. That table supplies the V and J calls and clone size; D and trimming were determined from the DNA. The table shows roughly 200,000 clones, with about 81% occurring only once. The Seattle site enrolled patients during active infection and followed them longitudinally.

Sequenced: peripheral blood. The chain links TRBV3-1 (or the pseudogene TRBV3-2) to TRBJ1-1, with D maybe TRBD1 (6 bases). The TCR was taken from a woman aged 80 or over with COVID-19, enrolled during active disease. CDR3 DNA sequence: TGTGCCAGCAGCCGAACGACAGGGAACACTGAAGCTTTCTTT. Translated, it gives CASSRTTGNTEAFF.